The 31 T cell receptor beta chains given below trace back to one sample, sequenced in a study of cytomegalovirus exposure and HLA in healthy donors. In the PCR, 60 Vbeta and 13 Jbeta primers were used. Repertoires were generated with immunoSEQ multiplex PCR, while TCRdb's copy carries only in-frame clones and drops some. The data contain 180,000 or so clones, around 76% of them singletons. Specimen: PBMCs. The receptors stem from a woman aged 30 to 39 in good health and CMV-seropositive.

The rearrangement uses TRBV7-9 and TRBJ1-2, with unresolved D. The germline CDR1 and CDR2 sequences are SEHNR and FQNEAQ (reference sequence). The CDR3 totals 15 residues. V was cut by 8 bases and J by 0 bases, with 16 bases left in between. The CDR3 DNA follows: TGTGCCAGCGCCGCCGCCCGAGGAGCTAACTATGGCTACACCTTC. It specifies CASAAARGANYGYTF.

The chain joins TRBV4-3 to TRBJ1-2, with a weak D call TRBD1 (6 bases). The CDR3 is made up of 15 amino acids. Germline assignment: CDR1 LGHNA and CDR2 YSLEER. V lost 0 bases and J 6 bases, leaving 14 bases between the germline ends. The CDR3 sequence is CASSQDPDSPHGYTF. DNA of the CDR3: TGCGCCAGCAGCCAAGACCCGGACAGCCCGCATGGCTACACCTTC.

Written as DNA, the CDR3 is TGTGCCAGCAGCTTAGATCCCAGCTACAATGAGCAGTTCTTC. Translated: CASSLDPSYNEQFF. The chain joins TRBV11-3 to TRBJ2-1; D is uncertain. This CDR3 region has 14 residues. CDR1 is SGHNT, CDR2 YENEEA, per germline. The V gene lost 0 bases and the J gene lost 3 bases, with 6 bases spanning the gap.

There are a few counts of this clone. The CDR3 DNA follows: TGCGCCAGCAGCTTGGGGACTAGCGGGGGGGCAGAGACCCAGTACTTC. Amino acid sequence: CASSLGTSGGAETQYF. This chain connects TRBV5-1 to TRBJ2-5; TRBD2 aligns across 15 bases. The junction had 1 base not matched to a gene; V was cut back by 0 bases and J by 4 bases. The CDR3 covers 16 residues. Germline V gene sequence: CDR1 SGHRS, CDR2 YFSETQ.

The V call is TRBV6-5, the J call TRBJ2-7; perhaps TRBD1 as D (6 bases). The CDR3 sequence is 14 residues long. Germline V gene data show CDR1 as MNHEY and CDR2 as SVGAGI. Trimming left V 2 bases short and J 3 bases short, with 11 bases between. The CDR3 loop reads CASSYVQGGYEQYF. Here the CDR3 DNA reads TGTGCCAGCAGTTACGTACAGGGTGGCTACGAGCAGTACTTC.

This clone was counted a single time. CDR3 nucleotides: TGTGCCAGCAGCTCAGGGGGCGCAGGCGAAAAACTGTTTTTT. Protein sequence: CASSSGGAGEKLFF. V and J are TRBV5-6 and TRBJ1-4, with 8 bases aligning to TRBD1. The CDR3 totals 14 residues. Looked up from germline, CDR1 is SGHDT and CDR2 is YYEEEE. With 3 bases clipped from V and 8 bases from J, the junction kept 6 bases outside the gene matches.

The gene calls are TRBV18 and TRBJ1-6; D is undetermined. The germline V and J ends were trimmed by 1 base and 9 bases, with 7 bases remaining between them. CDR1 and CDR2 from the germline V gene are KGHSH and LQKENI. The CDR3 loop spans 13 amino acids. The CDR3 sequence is CASSPQGSSPLHF. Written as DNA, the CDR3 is TGTGCCAGCTCACCACAAGGGAGTTCACCCCTCCACTTT.

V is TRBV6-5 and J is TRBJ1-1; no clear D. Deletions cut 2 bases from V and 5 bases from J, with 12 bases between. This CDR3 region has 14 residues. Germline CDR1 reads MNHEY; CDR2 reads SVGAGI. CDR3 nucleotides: TGTGCCAGCAGTTACAGCCAGGCCCGGACTGAAGCTTTCTTT. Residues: CASSYSQARTEAFF.

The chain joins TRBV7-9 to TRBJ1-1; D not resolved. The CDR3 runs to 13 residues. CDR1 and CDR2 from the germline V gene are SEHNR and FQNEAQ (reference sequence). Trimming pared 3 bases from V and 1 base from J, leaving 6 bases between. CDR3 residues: CASSLAPNTEAFF. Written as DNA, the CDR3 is TGTGCCAGCAGCTTGGCCCCGAACACTGAAGCTTTCTTT.

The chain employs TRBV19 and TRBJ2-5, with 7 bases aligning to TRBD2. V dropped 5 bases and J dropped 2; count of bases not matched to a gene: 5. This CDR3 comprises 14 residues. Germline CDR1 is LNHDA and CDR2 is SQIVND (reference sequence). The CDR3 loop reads CASSFTGGQETQYF. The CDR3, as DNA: TGTGCCAGTAGTTTCACGGGGGGTCAAGAGACCCAGTACTTC.

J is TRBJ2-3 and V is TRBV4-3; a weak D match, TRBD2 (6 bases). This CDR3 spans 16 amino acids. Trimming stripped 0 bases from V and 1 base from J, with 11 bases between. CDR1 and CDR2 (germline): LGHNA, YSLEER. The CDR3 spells CASSQDFGEGTDTQYF. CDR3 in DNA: TGCGCCAGCAGCCAAGATTTCGGGGAGGGCACAGATACGCAGTATTTT.

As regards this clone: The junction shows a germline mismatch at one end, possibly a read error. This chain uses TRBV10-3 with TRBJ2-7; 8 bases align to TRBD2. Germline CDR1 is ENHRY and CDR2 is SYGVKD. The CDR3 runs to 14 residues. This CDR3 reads CATSQAGEKYEQYF. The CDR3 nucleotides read TGTGCCACCAGTCAAGCGGGGGAGAAGTACGAGCAGTACTTC.

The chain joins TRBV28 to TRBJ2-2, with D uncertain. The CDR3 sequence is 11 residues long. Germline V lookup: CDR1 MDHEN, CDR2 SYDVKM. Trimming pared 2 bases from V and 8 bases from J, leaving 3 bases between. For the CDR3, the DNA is TGTGCCAGCAGTTTACTTGGGGAGCTGTTTTTT. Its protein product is CASSLLGELFF.

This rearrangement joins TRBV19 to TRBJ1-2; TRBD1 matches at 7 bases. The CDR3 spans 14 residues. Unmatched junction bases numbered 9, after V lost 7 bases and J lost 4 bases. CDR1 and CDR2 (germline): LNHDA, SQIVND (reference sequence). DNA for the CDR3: TGTGCCAGTACCATACAGGGGAACTTCTATGGCTACACCTTC. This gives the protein CASTIQGNFYGYTF. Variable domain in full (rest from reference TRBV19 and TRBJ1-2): DGGITQSPKYLFRKEGQNVTLSCEQNLNHDAMYWYRQDPGQGLRLIYYSQIVNDFQKGDIAEGYSVSREKKESFPLTVTSAQKNPTAFYLCASTIQGNFYGYTFGSGTRLTVV.

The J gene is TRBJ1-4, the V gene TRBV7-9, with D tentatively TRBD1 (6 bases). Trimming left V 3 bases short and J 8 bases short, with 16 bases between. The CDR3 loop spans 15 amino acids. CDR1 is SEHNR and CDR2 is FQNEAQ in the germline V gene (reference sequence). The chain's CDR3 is CASSFQDSPWEKLFF. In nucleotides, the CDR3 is TGTGCCAGCAGCTTTCAGGACAGTCCATGGGAAAAACTGTTTTTT. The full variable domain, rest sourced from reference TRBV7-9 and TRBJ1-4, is DTGVSQNPRHKITKRGQNVTFRCDPISEHNRLYWYRQTLGQGPEFLTYFQNEAQLEKSRLLSDRFSAERPKGSFSTLEIQRTEQGDSAMYLCASSFQDSPWEKLFFGSGTQLSVL.

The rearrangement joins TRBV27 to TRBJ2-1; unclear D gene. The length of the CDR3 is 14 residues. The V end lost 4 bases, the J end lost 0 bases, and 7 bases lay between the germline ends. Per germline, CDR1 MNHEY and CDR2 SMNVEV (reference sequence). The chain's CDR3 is CASSWSSSYNEQFF. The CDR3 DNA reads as TGTGCCAGCAGTTGGAGTAGCTCCTACAATGAGCAGTTCTTC.

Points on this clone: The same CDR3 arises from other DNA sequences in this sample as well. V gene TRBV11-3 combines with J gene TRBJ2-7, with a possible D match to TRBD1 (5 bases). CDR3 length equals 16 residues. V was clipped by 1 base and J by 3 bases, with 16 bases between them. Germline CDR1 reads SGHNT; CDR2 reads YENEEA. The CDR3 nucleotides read TGTGCCAGCAGCTTAGGACGACCCTATACAGGCTACGAGCAGTACTTC. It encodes CASSLGRPYTGYEQYF.

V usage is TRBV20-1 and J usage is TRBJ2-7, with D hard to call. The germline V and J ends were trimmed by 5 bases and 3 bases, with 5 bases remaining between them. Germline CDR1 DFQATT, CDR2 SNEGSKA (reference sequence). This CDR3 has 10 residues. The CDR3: CSASGYEQYF. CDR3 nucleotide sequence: TGCAGTGCTTCGGGCTACGAGCAGTACTTC.

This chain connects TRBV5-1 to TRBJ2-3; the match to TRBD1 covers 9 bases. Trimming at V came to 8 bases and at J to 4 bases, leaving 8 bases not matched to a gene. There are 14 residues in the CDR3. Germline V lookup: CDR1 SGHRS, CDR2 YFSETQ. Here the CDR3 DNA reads TGCGCCAGTTGCCGGACAGGGGAGCCAGATACGCAGTATTTT. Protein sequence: CASCRTGEPDTQYF. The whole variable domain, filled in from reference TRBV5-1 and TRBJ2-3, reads KAGVTQTPRYLIKTRGQQVTLSCSPISGHRSVSWYQQTPGQGLQFLFEYFSETQRNKGNFPGRFSGRQFSNSRSEMNVSTLELGDSALYLCASCRTGEPDTQYFGPGTRLTVL.

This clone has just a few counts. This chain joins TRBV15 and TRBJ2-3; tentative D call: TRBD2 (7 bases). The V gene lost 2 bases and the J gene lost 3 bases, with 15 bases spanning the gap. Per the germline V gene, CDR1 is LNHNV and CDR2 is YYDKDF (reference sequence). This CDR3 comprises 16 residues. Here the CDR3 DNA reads TGTGCCACCAGCAGACACTATGGGGGGGCAACAGATACGCAGTATTTT. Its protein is CATSRHYGGATDTQYF.

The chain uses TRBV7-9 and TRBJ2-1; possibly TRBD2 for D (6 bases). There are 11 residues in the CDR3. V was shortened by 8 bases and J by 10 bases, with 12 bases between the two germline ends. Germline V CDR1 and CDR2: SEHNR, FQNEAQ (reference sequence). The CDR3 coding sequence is TGTGCCAGCCCTAGAGGAGGGGAGCAGTTCTTC. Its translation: CASPRGGEQFF.

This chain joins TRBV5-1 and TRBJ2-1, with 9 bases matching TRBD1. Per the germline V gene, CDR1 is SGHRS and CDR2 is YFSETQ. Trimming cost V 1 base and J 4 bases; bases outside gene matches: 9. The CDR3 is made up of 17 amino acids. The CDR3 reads CASSLTTSGTGYNEQFF. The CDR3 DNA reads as TGCGCCAGCAGCTTGACAACATCCGGGACAGGGTACAATGAGCAGTTCTTC.

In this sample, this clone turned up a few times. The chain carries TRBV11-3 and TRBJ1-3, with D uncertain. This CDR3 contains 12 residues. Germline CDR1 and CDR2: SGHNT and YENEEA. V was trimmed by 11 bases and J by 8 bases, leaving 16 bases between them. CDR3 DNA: TGTGCCTGGAGGGCCTCCAAGGACACCATATATTTT. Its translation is CAWRASKDTIYF.

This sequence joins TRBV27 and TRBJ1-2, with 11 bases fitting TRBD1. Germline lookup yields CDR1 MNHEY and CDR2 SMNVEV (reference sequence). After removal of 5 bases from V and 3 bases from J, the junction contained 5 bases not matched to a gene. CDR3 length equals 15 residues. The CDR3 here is CASSPRDRGYYGYTF. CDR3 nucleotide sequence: TGTGCCAGCAGTCCGCGGGACAGGGGGTACTATGGCTACACCTTC.

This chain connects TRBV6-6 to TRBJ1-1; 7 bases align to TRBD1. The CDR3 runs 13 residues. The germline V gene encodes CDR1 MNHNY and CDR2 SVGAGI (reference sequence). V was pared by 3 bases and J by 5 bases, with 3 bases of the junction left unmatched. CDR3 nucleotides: TGTGCCAGCAGTTATAACAGGGGAACTGAAGCTTTCTTT. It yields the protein CASSYNRGTEAFF.

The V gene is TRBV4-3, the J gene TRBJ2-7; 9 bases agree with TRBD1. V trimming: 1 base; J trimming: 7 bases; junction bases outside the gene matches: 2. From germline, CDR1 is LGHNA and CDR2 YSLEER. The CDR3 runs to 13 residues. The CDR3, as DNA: TGCGCCAGCAGCCAAGGACAGGGGGGTGAGCAGTACTTC. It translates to CASSQGQGGEQYF.

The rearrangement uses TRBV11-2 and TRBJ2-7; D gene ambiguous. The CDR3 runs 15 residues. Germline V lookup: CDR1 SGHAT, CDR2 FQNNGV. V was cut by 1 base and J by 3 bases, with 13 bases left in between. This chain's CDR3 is CASSLGPSEFYEQYF. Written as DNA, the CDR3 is TGTGCCAGCAGCTTAGGCCCTTCAGAATTCTACGAGCAGTACTTC.

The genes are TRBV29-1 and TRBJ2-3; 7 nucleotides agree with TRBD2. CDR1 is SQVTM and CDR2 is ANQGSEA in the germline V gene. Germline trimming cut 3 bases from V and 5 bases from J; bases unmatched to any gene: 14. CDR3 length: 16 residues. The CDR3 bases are TGCAGCGTTGAGTCCCTCCAGCGGGGTGGATTAGATACGCAGTATTTT. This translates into CSVESLQRGGLDTQYF.

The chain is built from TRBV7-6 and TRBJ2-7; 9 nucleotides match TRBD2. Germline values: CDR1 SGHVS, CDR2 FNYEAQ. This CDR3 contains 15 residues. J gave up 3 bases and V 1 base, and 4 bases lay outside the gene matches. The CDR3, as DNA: TGTGCCAGCAGCTTAGGGGGACTAGCCATCTACGAGCAGTACTTC. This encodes CASSLGGLAIYEQYF.

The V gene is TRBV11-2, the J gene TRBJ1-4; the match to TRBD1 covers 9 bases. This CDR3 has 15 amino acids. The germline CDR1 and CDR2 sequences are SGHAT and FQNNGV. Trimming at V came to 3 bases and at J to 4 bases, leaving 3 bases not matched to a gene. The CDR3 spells CASSFGTGINEKLFF. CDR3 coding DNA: TGTGCCAGCAGCTTCGGGACAGGGATTAATGAAAAACTGTTTTTT.

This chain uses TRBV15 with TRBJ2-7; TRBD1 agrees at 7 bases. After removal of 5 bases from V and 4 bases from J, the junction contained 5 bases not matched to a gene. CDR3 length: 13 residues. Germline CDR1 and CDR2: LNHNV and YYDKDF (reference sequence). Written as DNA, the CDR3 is TGTGCCACCAGCGCGCAGGGACAGTACGAGCAGTACTTC. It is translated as CATSAQGQYEQYF.